Listed here are 22 T cell receptor beta chains from one sample, sequenced in a study of blood T cell repertoires in COVID-19 (dated by TCRdb to the early 2020s). Libraries came from the immunoSEQ multiplex PCR assay. The source is immuneACCESS, and TCRdb retained only in-frame sequences with V and J called. Part of the clones is not carried over; for the studies checked, unresolved V genes explain less than half of this, and the remainder is unexplained. This sample gives fewer than 80,000 clones in total; about 90% of them show up just once. Approximately 2.5% of the sample rests with the top ten. The sequencing input was peripheral blood. The receptor source for this set is a human donor in a cohort sampled during active COVID-19.

The chain joins TRBV4-3 to TRBJ2-4; 12 bases fit TRBD1. With 0 bases clipped from V and 6 bases from J, the junction kept 6 bases outside the gene matches. Germline-derived CDR1 and CDR2 are LGHNA and YSLEER. The CDR3 has 17 amino acids. CDR3: CASSQEGTGGFGNIQYF. DNA for the CDR3: TGCGCCAGCAGCCAAGAAGGGACAGGGGGCTTTGGAAACATTCAGTACTTC.

The gene calls are TRBV5-4 and TRBJ2-1, with 9 bases matching TRBD2. The CDR3 consists of 14 residues. Germline V gene sequence: CDR1 SGHNT, CDR2 YYREEE (reference sequence). Germline trimming cut 10 bases from V and 8 bases from J; bases unmatched to any gene: 13. CDR3 amino acids: CALSSGSLSDEQFF. The CDR3 region has the DNA TGTGCCCTGAGTAGCGGGAGCCTATCGGATGAGCAGTTCTTC.

The gene calls are TRBV28 and TRBJ2-3, with 8 bases matching TRBD2. The CDR3 totals 16 residues. V lost 6 bases and J lost 0; bases outside the gene matches: 8. Germline CDR1 and CDR2: MDHEN and SYDVKM. CDR3 in DNA: TGTGCCAGCAGACCACCACTAGCGGCTAGCACAGATACGCAGTATTTT. Its translation: CASRPPLAASTDTQYF.

The genes are TRBV28 and TRBJ1-1, with unresolved D. Germline lookup yields CDR1 MDHEN and CDR2 SYDVKM. V shed 1 base and J shed 1 base, with 7 bases lying between them. The CDR3 totals 14 residues. The CDR3 spells CASSLLRGNTEAFF. CDR3 sequence (DNA): TGTGCCAGCAGTTTATTGCGCGGGAACACTGAAGCTTTCTTT.

This sequence joins TRBV19 and TRBJ1-5; 7 bases are shared with TRBD1. V was pared by 3 bases and J by 0 bases, with 11 bases of the junction left unmatched. The CDR3 sequence is 18 residues long. Looked up from germline, CDR1 is LNHDA and CDR2 is SQIVND (reference sequence). Here the CDR3 DNA reads TGTGCCAGTAGTATGGGCTCGGGACAGCGGTATAGCAATCAGCCCCAGCATTTT. It yields the protein CASSMGSGQRYSNQPQHF. The variable domain in full, completed from reference TRBV19 and TRBJ1-5, reads DGGITQSPKYLFRKEGQNVTLSCEQNLNHDAMYWYRQDPGQGLRLIYYSQIVNDFQKGDIAEGYSVSREKKESFPLTVTSAQKNPTAFYLCASSMGSGQRYSNQPQHFGDGTRLSIL.

The chain is built from TRBV2 and TRBJ1-1, with D hard to call. Germline values: CDR1 SNHLY, CDR2 FYNNEI. Between the trimmed V and J ends, which lost 6 bases and 7 bases, there was a span of 15 bases. This CDR3 contains 13 residues. In nucleotides, the CDR3 is TGTGCCAGCAGCGAGCGCCGGGTCTTTGAAGCTTTCTTT. Its protein product is CASSERRVFEAFF.

This rearrangement joins TRBV6-5 to TRBJ2-3; 12 bases are shared with TRBD2. V lost 0 bases, J lost 9 bases, and 7 bases stayed unmatched. The CDR3 is 16 residues long. Per the germline V gene, CDR1 is MNHEY and CDR2 is SVGAGI. CDR3 sequence (DNA): TGTGCCAGCAGTTACTCGACGGCTAGCGGGGGGGGCACGCAGTATTTT. This translates into CASSYSTASGGGTQYF.

The chain couples TRBV5-1 to TRBJ2-7, with D possibly TRBD1 on 5 matching bases. Trimming cost V 4 bases and J 0 bases, with 17 bases left between them. Germline lookup yields CDR1 SGHRS and CDR2 YFSETQ. This CDR3 comprises 16 residues. The CDR3 DNA sequence: TGCGCCAGCAGCAGCCAGGGTCCCCTTAGCTCCTACGAGCAGTACTTC. It encodes CASSSQGPLSSYEQYF.

The chain uses TRBV7-8 and TRBJ2-2; no reliable D call. The CDR3 has 13 amino acids. Germline V gene lookup returns CDR1 SGHVS and CDR2 FQNEAQ. V lost 4 bases and J 5 bases, leaving 8 bases between the germline ends. The DNA of the CDR3 is TGTGCCAGCAGCTATACTTCAACCGGGGAGCTGTTTTTT. Translating it yields CASSYTSTGELFF.

This sequence joins TRBV19 and TRBJ2-3; D is possibly TRBD1 (6 bases). Trimming took 3 bases from V and 2 from J, leaving 12 bases between them. Germline V gives CDR1 LNHDA, CDR2 SQIVND (reference sequence). The CDR3 has 15 residues. The DNA of the CDR3 is TGTGCCAGTAGTATCTCTCGGGACACCACAGATACGCAGTATTTT. It is translated as CASSISRDTTDTQYF.

This sequence joins TRBV5-4 and TRBJ2-1; TRBD2 might be the D (5 bases). The V end was cut by 4 bases, the J end by 10 bases, with 9 bases between. The CDR3 extends over 11 amino acids. CDR1 is SGHNT and CDR2 is YYREEE in the germline V gene (reference sequence). The CDR3: CASSRRLEQFF. Written as DNA, the CDR3 is TGTGCCAGCAGCCGGAGGCTAGAGCAGTTCTTC.

The rearrangement uses TRBV3-1 (or the pseudogene TRBV3-2) and TRBJ2-4; TRBD2 matches at 12 bases. Looked up from germline, CDR1 is LGHDT and CDR2 is YNNKEL (reference sequence). With 4 bases clipped from V and 0 bases from J, the junction kept 10 bases outside the gene matches. The CDR3 consists of 19 residues. The CDR3, as DNA: TGTGCCAGCAGCCGGACTAGCGGGACGACAACATTAGCCAAAAACATTCAGTACTTC. Amino acid sequence: CASSRTSGTTTLAKNIQYF.

This chain links TRBV7-8 with TRBJ1-1, with 8 bases lining up with TRBD1. This CDR3 region has 15 residues. Germline trimming cut 4 bases from V and 1 base from J; bases unmatched to any gene: 5. CDR1 and CDR2 (germline): SGHVS, FQNEAQ. The CDR3 bases are TGTGCCAGCAGCTCCAGGACAGGGACGAACACTGAAGCTTTCTTT. This gives the protein CASSSRTGTNTEAFF.

This chain connects TRBV6-5 to TRBJ2-7, with 8 bases identical to TRBD1. With 7 bases clipped from V and 4 bases from J, the junction kept 9 bases outside the gene matches. Per the germline V gene, CDR1 is MNHEY and CDR2 is SVGAGI. The CDR3 runs 14 residues. In DNA form, the CDR3 reads TGTGCCAGCATAGCAACAGGGGGTGCTTACGAGCAGTACTTC. As protein: CASIATGGAYEQYF.

This chain joins TRBV13 and TRBJ2-3; maybe TRBD2 (6 bases). V lost 7 bases, J lost 4 bases, and 18 bases lay in between. CDR1 PRHDT and CDR2 FYEKMQ come from the germline V gene (reference sequence). This CDR3 contains 15 residues. CDR3 sequence: CASTLGLRRADTQYF. For the CDR3, the DNA is TGTGCCAGCACCCTGGGACTTCGAAGGGCAGATACGCAGTATTTT. The variable domain in full, with the rest retrieved from reference TRBV13 and TRBJ2-3, is AAGVIQSPRHLIKEKRETATLKCYPIPRHDTVYWYQQGPGQDPQFLISFYEKMQSDKGSIPDRFSAQQFSDYHSELNMSSLELGDSALYFCASTLGLRRADTQYFGPGTRLTVL.

This chain uses TRBV9 with TRBJ1-5, with D possibly being TRBD1 (5 bases). The V gene's germline CDR1 is SGDLS and CDR2 YYNGEE. Trimming left V 3 bases short and J 6 bases short, with 13 bases between. CDR3 length: 14 residues. The CDR3 protein is CASSARGGSQPQHF. The CDR3 coding sequence is TGTGCCAGCAGCGCCCGGGGGGGATCTCAGCCCCAGCATTTT.

The chain is built from TRBV4-3 and TRBJ2-5; no reliable D call. The CDR3 length is 15 residues. Germline V CDR1 and CDR2: LGHNA, YSLEER. Trimming removed 4 bases at V and 2 bases at J, with 14 bases between. The DNA of the CDR3 is TGCGCCAGCAGCCCAACGGTGGCGGATCAAGAGACCCAGTACTTC. This sequence encodes CASSPTVADQETQYF.

The CDR3: CAISKQGKGLYEQYF. The CDR3 region has the DNA TGTGCCATCAGTAAACAGGGGAAGGGGCTCTACGAGCAGTACTTC. The chain uses TRBV10-3 and TRBJ2-7, with 7 bases matching TRBD1. Looked up from germline, CDR1 is ENHRY and CDR2 is SYGVKD. This CDR3 region has 15 residues. Trimming at V came to 5 bases and at J to 3 bases, leaving 10 bases not matched to a gene.

The chain uses TRBV18 and TRBJ2-3, with 10 bases lining up with TRBD2. Germline loops: CDR1 KGHSH, CDR2 LQKENI. The ends lost 3 bases at V and 6 bases at J; junction bases unmatched: 9. CDR3 length: 16 residues. CDR3 DNA sequence: TGTGCCAGCTCACCTCTCTTTCTAGCGGGGGAGGATACGCAGTATTTT. It translates to CASSPLFLAGEDTQYF.

The V call is TRBV19, the J call TRBJ2-7; 7 bases are a match to TRBD1. The CDR3 is made up of 16 amino acids. With V trimmed by 6 bases and J by 2 bases, 13 bases remained unmatched. Germline V gene lookup returns CDR1 LNHDA and CDR2 SQIVND (reference sequence). The CDR3 DNA reads as TGTGCCAGTAGCCGCAGAGGGTCAGGGGGTCCCTACGAGCAGTACTTC. Translation: CASSRRGSGGPYEQYF.

The chain combines TRBV24-1 with TRBJ1-1, with 9 bases lining up with TRBD1. The CDR3 has 15 residues. In germline, CDR1 is KGHDR, CDR2 SFDVKD. J gave up 4 bases and V 3 bases, and 5 bases lay outside the gene matches. CDR3 amino acids: CATSDPGTGSTEAFF. The CDR3 nucleotides are TGTGCCACCAGTGATCCCGGGACAGGGTCCACTGAAGCTTTCTTT.

The chain couples TRBV6-2 or TRBV6-3 to TRBJ1-5, with a possible D match to TRBD1 (6 bases). Germline V gene lookup returns CDR1 MNHEY and CDR2 SVGEGT. V was clipped by 2 bases and J by 0 bases, with 11 bases between them. CDR3 length: 16 residues. The CDR3 sequence: CASSYMDSYSNQPQHF. CDR3 coding DNA: TGTGCCAGCAGTTACATGGACAGTTATAGCAATCAGCCCCAGCATTTT.